This T cell receptor beta chain appears in the sequencing data of a study of T cells after yellow fever vaccination. Study findings and constraints: High-abundance clonotypes from the bulk population could contaminate FACS-sorted repertoires.

Germline CDR1 SEHNR, CDR2 FQNEAQ (reference sequence). Trimming took off 7 bases at V and 4 bases at J, with 22 bases between the two ends. The CDR3 has 16 amino acids. Conversion of TCR transcripts into cDNA relied on 5'RACE template switching, which added a universal primer site and UMIs. Via MiXCR, TCRdb re-called the 5' RACE reads, giving one row per CDR3 protein. This table has around 40,000 distinct CDR3 sequences, 6% to 7% appearing once. The TCR comes from a man aged 25-45 years who received the YFV17D yellow fever vaccine. The gene calls are TRBV7-9 and TRBJ2-5, with D perhaps being TRBD1 or TRBD2 (5 bases each). The sample here was CD8+ T cells not binding an NS4B(214-222) dextramer, sorted from PBMCs, taken 45 days after the yellow fever booster vaccination. This chain's CDR3 is CASNHGAAGRLETQYF. CDR3 nucleotides: TGTGCCAGCAACCACGGGGCGGCAGGGCGACTAGAGACCCAGTACTTC.